This TCR beta chain was sequenced during a study of graft-versus-host responses after intestinal transplantation. Study at large: In this cohort, recipients had multivisceral, liver-intestinal, or isolated intestinal transplants.

Germline CDR1 and CDR2: SGHRS and YFSETQ. This CDR3 spans 13 amino acids. V was cut by 2 bases and J by 8 bases, with 13 bases left in between. Findings and caveats of the study: When patients had graft-donor T cell macrochimerism, their allografts held high graft-versus-host to host-versus-graft clonal ratios. After transplant, early declines in HvG clones were associated with peak levels of circulating GvH clones. GvH clones detected in recipient marrow included some appearing first in ileum or blood.

Profiling relied on immunoSEQ multiplex PCR, and the TCRdb table lists in-frame clones only, not all of them. The profile shows over 100,000 clones, 90% to 95% of them singletons. As regards this clone: Antigen specificity is unknown.

This TCR was sampled from a human donor who received an intestinal transplant. The sample here was unstimulated CD4+ T cells sorted from spleen or lymph node cells, taken before intestinal transplant. The chain couples TRBV5-1 to TRBJ1-2; D ambiguous. CDR3 in amino acids: CASSFTGQSGYTF. The CDR3, as DNA: TGCGCCAGCAGCTTCACCGGGCAGAGCGGCTACACCTTC.